One sample yielded the 26 T cell receptor beta chains listed below, sequenced in a study of memory CD4+ T cells and cytomegalovirus serostatus. The sort gate was single viable CD3+CD4+CD8-CD45RO+ cells for memory CD4+ T cells. Profiling relied on immunoSEQ multiplex PCR, and the TCRdb table lists in-frame clones only, not all of them. The sample consists of some 44,000 clones, around four fifths of them appearing once. What was sequenced was memory CD4+ T cells from blood. These receptors were taken from an adult in good health and CMV-seronegative.

This clone was picked up one time. The genes are TRBV7-9 and TRBJ2-7; 8 bases agree with TRBD1. J was trimmed by 7 bases and V by 6 bases; bases with no gene match: 8. The CDR3 has 13 residues. Germline V lookup: CDR1 SEHNR, CDR2 FQNEAQ (reference sequence). The chain's CDR3 is CASRPQGAGEQYF. CDR3 nucleotide sequence: TGTGCCAGCAGACCCCAGGGGGCGGGTGAGCAGTACTTC.

The rearrangement links TRBV18 to TRBJ2-5; D possibly corresponds to TRBD1 (8 bases). Trimming stripped 3 bases from V and 5 bases from J, with 13 bases between. This CDR3 spans 14 amino acids. The germline V gene encodes CDR1 KGHSH and CDR2 LQKENI. The CDR3 loop reads CASSPDRGGETQYF. CDR3 in DNA: TGTGCCAGCTCACCCGACAGGGGAGGGGAGACCCAGTACTTC.

This chain links TRBV7-2 with TRBJ1-6; weak D call: TRBD1 (6 bases). V lost 1 base to trimming and J lost 6 bases, with 10 bases between them. Germline CDR1 and CDR2: SGHTA and FQGNSA. The CDR3 is made up of 15 amino acids. CDR3 in amino acids: CASSLVGRGNSPLHF. As DNA, the CDR3 is TGTGCCAGCAGCTTAGTGGGCAGGGGTAATTCACCCCTCCACTTT.

The sample holds one count of this clone. The gene calls are TRBV6-1 and TRBJ2-7; possible D gene TRBD1, 5 bases. Germline CDR1 MNHNS, CDR2 SASEGT. V was trimmed by 6 bases and J by 3 bases, leaving 6 bases between them. The CDR3 length is 11 residues. The CDR3 sequence is CASSDSYEQYF. The CDR3 DNA is TGTGCCAGCAGCGACAGCTACGAGCAGTACTTC.

This chain connects TRBV4-2 to TRBJ2-7; the match to TRBD2 covers 7 bases. This CDR3 contains 17 residues. Germline V CDR1 and CDR2: LGHNA, YNFKEQ. The V and J ends lost 0 bases and 4 bases, in that order; junction bases with no gene match: 12. The CDR3 nucleotides read TGTGCCAGCAGCCAAGAATTTTTCAGCGGGGACCGTTACGAGCAGTACTTC. Its protein product is CASSQEFFSGDRYEQYF.

The V call is TRBV5-4, the J call TRBJ2-7, with 7 positions matching TRBD1. Trimming took 4 bases from V and 3 from J; bases not matched to a gene: 10. Looked up from germline, CDR1 is SGHNT and CDR2 is YYREEE (reference sequence). The CDR3 runs 15 residues. CDR3 in amino acids: CASSQNRQGHYEQYF. CDR3 bases: TGTGCCAGCAGCCAAAATAGACAGGGACACTACGAGCAGTACTTC.

The gene calls are TRBV27 and TRBJ2-7, with 7 nucleotides matching TRBD1. Germline trimming cut 5 bases from V and 3 bases from J; bases unmatched to any gene: 10. This CDR3 has 15 residues. Germline CDR1 reads MNHEY; CDR2 reads SMNVEV (reference sequence). In DNA form, the CDR3 reads TGTGCCAGCAGTACACGACAGGGCTCAAGCTACGAGCAGTACTTC. Protein product: CASSTRQGSSYEQYF.

The chain has TRBV6-1 and TRBJ2-7; D remains ambiguous. The germline V and J ends were trimmed by 3 bases and 3 bases, with 3 bases remaining between them. Germline V lookup: CDR1 MNHNS, CDR2 SASEGT. This CDR3 comprises 11 residues. The CDR3 DNA reads as TGTGCCAGCAGTGAGGGCTACGAGCAGTACTTC. Translation gives CASSEGYEQYF.

This rearrangement joins TRBV6-1 to TRBJ1-5; no clear D gene. Trimming left V 2 bases short and J 2 bases short, with 10 bases between. This CDR3 comprises 15 residues. Germline V CDR1 and CDR2: MNHNS, SASEGT. The CDR3 reads CASSEIHLGNQPQHF. The CDR3 DNA follows: TGTGCCAGCAGTGAAATACACCTCGGCAATCAGCCCCAGCATTTT.

This sequence joins TRBV2 and TRBJ2-1; TRBD1 matches 8 bases. The V gene end was trimmed by 5 bases and the J gene end by 7 bases; junction bases not matched to a gene: 10. Germline values: CDR1 SNHLY, CDR2 FYNNEI. CDR3 length: 15 residues. CDR3 in DNA: TGTGCCAGCAGTAGGACAGGGATGACGGGAAATGAGCAGTTCTTC. It is translated as CASSRTGMTGNEQFF. Combining the CDR3 with reference TRBV2 and TRBJ2-1 gives the whole variable domain EPEVTQTPSHQVTQMGQEVILRCVPISNHLYFYWYRQILGQKVEFLVSFYNNEISEKSEIFDDQFSVERPDGSNFTLKIRSTKLEDSAMYFCASSRTGMTGNEQFFGPGTRLTVL.

This clone appeared once. The genes are TRBV18 and TRBJ2-5; 10 bases fit TRBD2. Germline V CDR1 and CDR2: KGHSH, LQKENI. J was trimmed by 4 bases and V by 2 bases; bases with no gene match: 4. The CDR3 has 15 residues. CDR3 residues: CASSPMPSGGETQYF. As DNA, the CDR3 is TGTGCCAGCTCACCAATGCCTAGCGGGGGAGAGACCCAGTACTTC.

As to this clone: Mismatch with germline at one junction end may stem from a read error. The chain is built from TRBV28 and TRBJ2-3; D is perhaps TRBD1 or TRBD2 (5 bases each). CDR1 is MDHEN and CDR2 is SYDVKM in the germline V gene. The CDR3 is 15 amino acids. The CDR3 DNA sequence: TGTGCCAGCAGTTTTATGGGACGGTTTTCAAATACGCGGTATTTT. This translates into CASSFMGRFSNTRYF.

This clone was found a few times. The chain couples TRBV19 to TRBJ1-2, with 7 bases fitting TRBD1. The V and J ends lost 4 bases and 6 bases, in that order; junction bases with no gene match: 5. This CDR3 spans 13 amino acids. Germline CDR1 LNHDA, CDR2 SQIVND (reference sequence). In DNA form, the CDR3 reads TGTGCCAGTAGTACCAACAGGGGTGATGGCTACACCTTC. The encoded protein is CASSTNRGDGYTF.

The CDR3 region is CASGMGQQETQYF. CDR3 coding DNA: TGTGCCAGCGGGATGGGACAGCAAGAGACCCAGTACTTC. The V gene is TRBV7-8, the J gene TRBJ2-5; TRBD1 agrees at 7 bases. The germline V gene encodes CDR1 SGHVS and CDR2 FQNEAQ. The CDR3 has 13 residues. J gave up 2 bases and V 8 bases, and 5 bases lay outside the gene matches. The full variable domain, in which reference TRBV7-8 and TRBJ2-5 provide the parts outside the CDR3, is GAGVSQSPRYKVAKRGQDVALRCDPISGHVSLFWYQQALGQGPEFLTYFQNEAQLDKSGLPSDRFFAERPEGSVSTLKIQRTQQEDSAVYLCASGMGQQETQYFGPGTRLLVL.

The chain joins TRBV29-1 to TRBJ1-1, with D perhaps TRBD1 (5 bases). CDR1 and CDR2 (germline): SQVTM, ANQGSEA. The ends were cut back, 0 bases at V and 5 bases at J, with 13 bases in the middle. There are 14 residues in the CDR3. CDR3 sequence: CSVEEDAGRTEAFF. The CDR3 DNA follows: TGCAGCGTTGAAGAGGATGCAGGGAGGACTGAAGCTTTCTTT.

The chain carries TRBV12-5 and TRBJ2-2; 9 bases line up with TRBD1. The V and J ends lost 6 bases and 3 bases, in that order; junction bases with no gene match: 8. Germline CDR1 LGHNT, CDR2 FRNRAP. The CDR3 runs to 16 residues. The CDR3 nucleotides are TGTGCTAGTGGCCAAGGACAGGGGTTGTACACCGGGGAGCTGTTTTTT. Its translation is CASGQGQGLYTGELFF.

In its sample, this clone was seen once. One junction end disagrees with the germline gene, perhaps due to a read error. The chain links TRBV7-7 to TRBJ1-4, with TRBD1 as a possible D gene (6 bases). The germline gives CDR1 SSHAT, CDR2 FNYEAQ (reference sequence). There are 17 residues in the CDR3. The DNA of the CDR3 is TGTGCTAGCAGCTTACGGGACACAATCCTAACTAATGAAAAACTGTTTTTT. Amino acid sequence: CASSLRDTILTNEKLFF. Looking up the rest from reference TRBV7-7 and TRBJ1-4 gives the full variable domain: GAGVSQSPRYKVTKRGQDVTLRCDPISSHATLYWYQQALGQGPEFLTYFNYEAQPDKSGLPSDRFSAERPEGSISTLTIQRTEQRDSAMYRCASSLRDTILTNEKLFFGSGTQLSVL.

The chain has TRBV5-1 and TRBJ2-7; TRBD1 is a possible D gene (6 bases). Trimming cost V 3 bases and J 4 bases, with 11 bases left between them. CDR1 and CDR2 (germline): SGHRS, YFSETQ. The CDR3 consists of 13 residues. The CDR3: CASSSQGTYEQYF. The DNA for the CDR3 is TGCGCCAGCAGCTCACAGGGTACGTACGAGCAGTACTTC.

The CDR3 bases are TGTGCCACCAGCAGAGATGCGGGTCAGCCCCAGCATTTT. Translated, it gives CATSRDAGQPQHF. V is TRBV15 and J is TRBJ1-5, with D unclear. The CDR3 runs 13 residues. Germline lookup yields CDR1 LNHNV and CDR2 YYDKDF (reference sequence). V was trimmed by 0 bases and J by 6 bases, leaving 6 bases between them.

V gene TRBV28 combines with J gene TRBJ1-5; no firm D call. In germline, CDR1 is MDHEN, CDR2 SYDVKM. V lost 6 bases and J lost 9, with 15 bases in between. This CDR3 has 13 amino acids. The CDR3 DNA sequence: TGTGCCAGCAGACAATACGCCCTTATGCCCCAGCATTTT. It yields the protein CASRQYALMPQHF.

The genes are TRBV6-6 and TRBJ2-3, with TRBD2 matching 7 bases. The CDR3 loop spans 15 amino acids. The ends lost 6 bases at V and 5 bases at J; junction bases unmatched: 11. Looked up from germline, CDR1 is MNHNY and CDR2 is SVGAGI (reference sequence). The CDR3 nucleotides are TGTGCCAGCAGCCCCAGCGGGGCAGCCCGAGATACGCAGTATTTT. It yields the protein CASSPSGAARDTQYF.

This rearrangement joins TRBV18 to TRBJ1-5; 9 nucleotides line up with TRBD1. The CDR3 is 15 residues long. Germline CDR1 is KGHSH and CDR2 is LQKENI. The J segment lost 1 base and the V segment lost 3 bases, leaving 1 base of the junction unmatched. The CDR3: CASSPGQGSNQPQHF. In DNA, the CDR3 is TGTGCCAGCTCACCGGGACAGGGAAGCAATCAGCCCCAGCATTTT.

The V call is TRBV18, the J call TRBJ2-6, with D tentatively TRBD2 (5 bases). CDR3 length equals 16 residues. Germline CDR1 reads KGHSH; CDR2 reads LQKENI. Trimming shortened V by 4 bases and J by 0 bases, and 10 bases separated the two germline ends. This CDR3 is CASSQFRDSGANVLTF. CDR3 sequence (DNA): TGTGCCAGCTCACAATTCCGGGACTCTGGGGCCAACGTCCTGACTTTC.

CDR3 loop: CSAGQDYGYTF. The CDR3, as DNA: TGCAGCGCGGGGCAGGACTATGGCTACACCTTC. The J gene is TRBJ1-2, the V gene TRBV29-1, with a weak D call TRBD1 (5 bases). Trimming left V 7 bases short and J 3 bases short, with 9 bases between. The CDR3 runs 11 residues. Per germline, CDR1 SQVTM and CDR2 ANQGSEA. Looking up the rest from reference TRBV29-1 and TRBJ1-2 gives the full variable domain: SAVISQKPSRDICQRGTSLTIQCQVDSQVTMMFWYRQQPGQSLTLIATANQGSEATYESGFVIDKFPISRPNLTFSTLTVSNMSPEDSSIYLCSAGQDYGYTFGSGTRLTVV.

The rearrangement links TRBV29-1 to TRBJ1-3; 9 bases align to TRBD1. V was pared by 2 bases and J by 2 bases, with 1 base of the junction left unmatched. The CDR3 runs 14 residues. CDR1 SQVTM and CDR2 ANQGSEA come from the germline V gene. CDR3: CSVETGGAGNTIYF. As DNA, the CDR3 is TGCAGCGTTGAAACAGGGGGCGCTGGAAACACCATATATTTT. The entire variable domain, with the rest obtained from reference TRBV29-1 and TRBJ1-3, is as follows: SAVISQKPSRDICQRGTSLTIQCQVDSQVTMMFWYRQQPGQSLTLIATANQGSEATYESGFVIDKFPISRPNLTFSTLTVSNMSPEDSSIYLCSVETGGAGNTIYFGEGSWLTVV.

The V gene is TRBV5-4, the J gene TRBJ2-3, with 7 bases identical to TRBD2. Looked up from germline, CDR1 is SGHNT and CDR2 is YYREEE (reference sequence). Trimming cost V 5 bases and J 1 base; bases outside gene matches: 13. This CDR3 comprises 17 residues. CDR3 sequence (DNA): TGTGCCAGCAGGAAAGTCGAGCGGGGCTGGGGCACAGATACGCAGTATTTT. This gives the protein CASRKVERGWGTDTQYF.